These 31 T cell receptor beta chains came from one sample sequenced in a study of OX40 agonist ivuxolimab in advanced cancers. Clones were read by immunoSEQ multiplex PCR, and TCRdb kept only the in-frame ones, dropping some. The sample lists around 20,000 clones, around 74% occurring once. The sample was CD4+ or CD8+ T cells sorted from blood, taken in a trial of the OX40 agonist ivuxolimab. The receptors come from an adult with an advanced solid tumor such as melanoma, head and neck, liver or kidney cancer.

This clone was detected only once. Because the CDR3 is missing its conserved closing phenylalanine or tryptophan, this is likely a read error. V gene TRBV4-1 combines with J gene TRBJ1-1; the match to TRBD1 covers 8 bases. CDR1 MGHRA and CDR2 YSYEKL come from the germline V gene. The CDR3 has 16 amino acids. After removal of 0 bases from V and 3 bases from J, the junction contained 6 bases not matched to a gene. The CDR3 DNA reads TGCGCCAGCAGCCAAGAGATCCAGGGGGCCGACACTGAAGCTTTCCTT. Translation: CASSQEIQGADTEAFL.

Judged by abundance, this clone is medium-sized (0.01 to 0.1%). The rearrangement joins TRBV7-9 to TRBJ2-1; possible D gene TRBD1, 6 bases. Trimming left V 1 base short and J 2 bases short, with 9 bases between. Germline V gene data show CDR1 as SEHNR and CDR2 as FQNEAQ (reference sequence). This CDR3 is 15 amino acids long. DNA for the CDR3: TGTGCCAGCAGCTTAGGGGGGCTCCCCTACAATGAGCAGTTCTTC. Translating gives CASSLGGLPYNEQFF.

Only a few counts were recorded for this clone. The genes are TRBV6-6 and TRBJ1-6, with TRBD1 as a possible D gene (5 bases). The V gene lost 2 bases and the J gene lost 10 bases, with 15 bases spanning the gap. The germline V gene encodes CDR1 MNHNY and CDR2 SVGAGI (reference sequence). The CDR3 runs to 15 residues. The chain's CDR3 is CASSYLGRGESPLHF. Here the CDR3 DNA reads TGTGCCAGCAGTTACCTGGGACGGGGAGAGTCACCCCTCCACTTT.

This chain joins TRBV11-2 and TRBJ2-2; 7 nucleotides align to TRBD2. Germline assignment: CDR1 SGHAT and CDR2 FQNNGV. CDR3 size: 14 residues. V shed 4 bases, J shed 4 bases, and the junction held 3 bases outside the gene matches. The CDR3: CASSYGTTTGELFF. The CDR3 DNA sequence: TGTGCCAGCAGCTACGGGACTACCACCGGGGAGCTGTTTTTT.

The CDR3 protein is CASSFPSRDTQYF. The DNA for the CDR3 is TGTGCCAGCAGTTTCCCTAGCCGGGATACGCAGTATTTT. The rearrangement links TRBV28 to TRBJ2-3; D possibly corresponds to TRBD2 (5 bases). With 3 bases removed from V and 6 bases from J, the gap between germline ends came to 10 bases. Germline lookup yields CDR1 MDHEN and CDR2 SYDVKM. The CDR3 consists of 13 residues.

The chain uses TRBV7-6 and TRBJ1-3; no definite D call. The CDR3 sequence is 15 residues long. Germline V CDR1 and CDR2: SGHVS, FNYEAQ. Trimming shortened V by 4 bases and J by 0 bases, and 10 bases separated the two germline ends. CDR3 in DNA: TGTGCCAGCAGCTCACTAGGCCCCTCTGGAAACACCATATATTTT. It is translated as CASSSLGPSGNTIYF.

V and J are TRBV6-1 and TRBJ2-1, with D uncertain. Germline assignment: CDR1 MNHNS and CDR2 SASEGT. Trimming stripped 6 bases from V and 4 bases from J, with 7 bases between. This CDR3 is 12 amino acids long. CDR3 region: CASRFWYNEQFF. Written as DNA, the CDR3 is TGTGCCAGCAGATTTTGGTACAATGAGCAGTTCTTC.

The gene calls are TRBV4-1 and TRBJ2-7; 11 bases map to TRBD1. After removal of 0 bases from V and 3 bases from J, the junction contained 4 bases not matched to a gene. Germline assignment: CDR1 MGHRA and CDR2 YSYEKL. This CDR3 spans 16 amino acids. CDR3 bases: TGCGCCAGCAGCCAAGACCGGACAGGGGGCTACTACGAGCAGTACTTC. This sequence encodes CASSQDRTGGYYEQYF.

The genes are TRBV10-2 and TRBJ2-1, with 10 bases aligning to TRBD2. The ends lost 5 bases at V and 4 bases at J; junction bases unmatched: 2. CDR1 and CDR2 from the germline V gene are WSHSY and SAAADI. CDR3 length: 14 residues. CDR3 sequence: CASSTSGVYNEQFF. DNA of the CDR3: TGCGCCAGCAGTACTAGCGGGGTTTACAATGAGCAGTTCTTC.

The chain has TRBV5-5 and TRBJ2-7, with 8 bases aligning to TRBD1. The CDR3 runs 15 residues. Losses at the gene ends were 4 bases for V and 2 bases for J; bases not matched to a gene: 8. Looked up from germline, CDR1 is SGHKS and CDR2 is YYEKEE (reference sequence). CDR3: CASSVGQGFTYEQYF. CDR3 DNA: TGTGCCAGCAGCGTAGGACAGGGATTTACCTACGAGCAGTACTTC.

For the CDR3, the DNA is TGCGCCAGCAGCCAAGATTTGGCTAGCTACACTAGGGAGCAGTACTTC. Protein: CASSQDLASYTREQYF. This rearrangement joins TRBV4-1 to TRBJ2-7; D is perhaps TRBD2 (5 bases). CDR1 is MGHRA and CDR2 is YSYEKL in the germline V gene. The V end was cut by 0 bases, the J end by 7 bases, with 19 bases between. This CDR3 comprises 16 residues.

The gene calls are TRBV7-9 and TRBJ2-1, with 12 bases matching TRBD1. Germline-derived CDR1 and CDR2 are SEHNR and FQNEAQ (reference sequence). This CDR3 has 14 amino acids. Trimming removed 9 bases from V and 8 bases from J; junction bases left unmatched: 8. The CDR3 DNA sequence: TGTGCCAGTGAACCGGGACAGGGGGCGGATGAGCAGTTCTTC. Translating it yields CASEPGQGADEQFF. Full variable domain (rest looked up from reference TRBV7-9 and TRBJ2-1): DTGVSQNPRHKITKRGQNVTFRCDPISEHNRLYWYRQTLGQGPEFLTYFQNEAQLEKSRLLSDRFSAERPKGSFSTLEIQRTEQGDSAMYLCASEPGQGADEQFFGPGTRLTVL.

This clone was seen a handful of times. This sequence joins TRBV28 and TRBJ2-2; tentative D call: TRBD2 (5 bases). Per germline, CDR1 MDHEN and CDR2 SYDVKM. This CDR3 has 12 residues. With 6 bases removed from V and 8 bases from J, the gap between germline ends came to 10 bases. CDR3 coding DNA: TGTGCCAGCAGCCTCGGGGTGGGGGAGCTGTTTTTT. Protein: CASSLGVGELFF.

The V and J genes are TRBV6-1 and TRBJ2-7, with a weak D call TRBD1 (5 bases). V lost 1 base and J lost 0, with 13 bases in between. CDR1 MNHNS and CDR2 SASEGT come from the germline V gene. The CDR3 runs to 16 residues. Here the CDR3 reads CASSEDLGTGSYEQYF. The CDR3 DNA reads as TGTGCCAGCAGTGAAGATTTGGGAACAGGCTCCTACGAGCAGTACTTC.

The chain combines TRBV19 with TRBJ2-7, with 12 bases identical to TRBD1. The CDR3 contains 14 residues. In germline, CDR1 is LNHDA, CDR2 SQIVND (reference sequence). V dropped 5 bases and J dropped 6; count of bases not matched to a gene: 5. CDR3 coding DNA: TGTGCCAGTAGTTCCGGGACAGGGGGCGCCGAGCAGTACTTC. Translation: CASSSGTGGAEQYF.

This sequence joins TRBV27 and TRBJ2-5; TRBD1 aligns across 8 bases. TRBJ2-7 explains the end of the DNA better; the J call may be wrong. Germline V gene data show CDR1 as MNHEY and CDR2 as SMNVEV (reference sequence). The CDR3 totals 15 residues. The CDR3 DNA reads TGTGCCAGCAGTCTCGGGACAGGAATCACCTACGAGCAGTACTTC. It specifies CASSLGTGITYEQYF.

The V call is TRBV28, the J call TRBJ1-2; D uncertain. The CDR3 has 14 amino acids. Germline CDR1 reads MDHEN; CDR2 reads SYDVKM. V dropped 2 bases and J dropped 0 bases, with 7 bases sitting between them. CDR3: CASSLGVANYGYTF. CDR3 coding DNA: TGTGCCAGCAGTTTAGGGGTCGCTAACTATGGCTACACCTTC.

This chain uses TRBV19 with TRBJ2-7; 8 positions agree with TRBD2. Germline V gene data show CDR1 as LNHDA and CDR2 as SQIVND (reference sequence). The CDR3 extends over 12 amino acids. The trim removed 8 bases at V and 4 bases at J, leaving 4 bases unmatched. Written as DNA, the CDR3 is TGTGCCAGTGGACTAGCCGGTTACGAGCAGTACTTC. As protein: CASGLAGYEQYF. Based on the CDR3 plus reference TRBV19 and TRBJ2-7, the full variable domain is DGGITQSPKYLFRKEGQNVTLSCEQNLNHDAMYWYRQDPGQGLRLIYYSQIVNDFQKGDIAEGYSVSREKKESFPLTVTSAQKNPTAFYLCASGLAGYEQYFGPGTRLTVT.

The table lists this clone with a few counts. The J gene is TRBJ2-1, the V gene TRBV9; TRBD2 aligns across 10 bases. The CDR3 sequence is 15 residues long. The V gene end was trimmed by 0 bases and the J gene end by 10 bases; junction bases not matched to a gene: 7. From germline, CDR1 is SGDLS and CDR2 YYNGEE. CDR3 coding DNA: TGTGCCAGCAGCGTAGGGCTAGCGGGAGAAGGCGAGCAGTTCTTC. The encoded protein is CASSVGLAGEGEQFF.

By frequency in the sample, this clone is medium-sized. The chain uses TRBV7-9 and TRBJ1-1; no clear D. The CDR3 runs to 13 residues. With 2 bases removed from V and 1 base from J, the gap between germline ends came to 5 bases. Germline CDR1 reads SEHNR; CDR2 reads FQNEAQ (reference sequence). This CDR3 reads CASSLSGNTEAFF. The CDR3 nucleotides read TGTGCCAGCAGCTTATCCGGGAACACTGAAGCTTTCTTT.

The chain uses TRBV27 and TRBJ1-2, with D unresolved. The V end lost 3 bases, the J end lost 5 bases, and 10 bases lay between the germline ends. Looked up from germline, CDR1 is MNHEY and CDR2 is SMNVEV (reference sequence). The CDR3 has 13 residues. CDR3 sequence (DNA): TGTGCCAGCAGTTTGATAGGCGGGTATGGCTACACCTTC. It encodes CASSLIGGYGYTF.

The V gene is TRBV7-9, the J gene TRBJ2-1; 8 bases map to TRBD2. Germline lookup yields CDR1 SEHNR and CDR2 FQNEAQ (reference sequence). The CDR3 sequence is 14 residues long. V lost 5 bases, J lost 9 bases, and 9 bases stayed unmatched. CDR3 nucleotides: TGTGCCAGCAGCGACAGAGCGGGAGCTTTTGAGCAGTTCTTC. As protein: CASSDRAGAFEQFF.

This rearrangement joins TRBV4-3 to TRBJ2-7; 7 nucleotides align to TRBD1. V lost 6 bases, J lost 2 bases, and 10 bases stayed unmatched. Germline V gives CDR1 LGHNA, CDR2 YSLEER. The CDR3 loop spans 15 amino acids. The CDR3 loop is CASSPYRDSPYEQYF. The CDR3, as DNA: TGCGCCAGCAGTCCTTATCGGGACAGCCCCTACGAGCAGTACTTC.

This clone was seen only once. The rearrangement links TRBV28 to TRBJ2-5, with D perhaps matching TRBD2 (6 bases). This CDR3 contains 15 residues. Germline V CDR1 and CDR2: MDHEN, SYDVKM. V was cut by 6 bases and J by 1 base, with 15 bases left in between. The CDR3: CASRLVAASQETQYF. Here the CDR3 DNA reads TGTGCCAGCAGATTAGTAGCGGCTAGCCAAGAGACCCAGTACTTC.

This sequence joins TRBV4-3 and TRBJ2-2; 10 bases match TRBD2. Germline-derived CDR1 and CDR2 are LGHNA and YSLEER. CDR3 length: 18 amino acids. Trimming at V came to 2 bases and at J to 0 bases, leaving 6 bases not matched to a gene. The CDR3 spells CASSQWLAGVANTGELFF. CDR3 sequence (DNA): TGCGCCAGCAGCCAATGGCTAGCGGGGGTCGCGAACACCGGGGAGCTGTTTTTT.

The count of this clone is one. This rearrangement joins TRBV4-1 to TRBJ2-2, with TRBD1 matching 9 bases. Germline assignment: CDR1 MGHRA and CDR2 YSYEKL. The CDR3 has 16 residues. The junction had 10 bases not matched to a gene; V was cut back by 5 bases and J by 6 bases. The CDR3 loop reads CASSARDREVAGELFF. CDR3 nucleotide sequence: TGCGCCAGCAGCGCCCGGGACAGGGAAGTTGCCGGGGAGCTGTTTTTT.

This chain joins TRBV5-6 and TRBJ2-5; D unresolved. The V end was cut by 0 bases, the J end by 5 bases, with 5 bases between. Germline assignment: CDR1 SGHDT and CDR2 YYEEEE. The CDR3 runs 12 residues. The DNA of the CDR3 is TGTGCCAGCAGCTTGGCCGACGAGACCCAGTACTTC. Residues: CASSLADETQYF.

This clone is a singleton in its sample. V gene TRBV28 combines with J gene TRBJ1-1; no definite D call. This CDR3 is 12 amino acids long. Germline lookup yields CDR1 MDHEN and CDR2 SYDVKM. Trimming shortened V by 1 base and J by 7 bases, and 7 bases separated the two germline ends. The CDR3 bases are TGTGCCAGCAGTTTATTGGGCAGTGAAGCTTTCTTT. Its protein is CASSLLGSEAFF.

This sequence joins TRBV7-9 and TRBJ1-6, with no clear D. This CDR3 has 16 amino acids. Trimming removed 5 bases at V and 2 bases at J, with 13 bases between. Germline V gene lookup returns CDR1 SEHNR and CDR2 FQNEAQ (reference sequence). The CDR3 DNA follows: TGTGCCAGCAGCGCCGAGGGAAGCCCCTATAATTCACCCCTCCACTTT. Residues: CASSAEGSPYNSPLHF.

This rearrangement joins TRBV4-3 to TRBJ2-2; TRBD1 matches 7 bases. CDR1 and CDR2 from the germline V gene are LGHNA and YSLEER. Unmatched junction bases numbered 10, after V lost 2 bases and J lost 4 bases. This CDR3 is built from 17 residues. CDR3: CASSQYVGRGFTGELFF. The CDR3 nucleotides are TGCGCCAGCAGCCAATATGTTGGCAGGGGGTTCACCGGGGAGCTGTTTTTT.

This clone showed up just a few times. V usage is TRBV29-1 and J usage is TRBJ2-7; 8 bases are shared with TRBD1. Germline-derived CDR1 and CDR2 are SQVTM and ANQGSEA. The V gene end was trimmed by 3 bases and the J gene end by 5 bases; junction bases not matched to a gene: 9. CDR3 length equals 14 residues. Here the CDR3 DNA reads TGCAGCGTTGAGACCGGACAGGGCCGCGACGAGCAGTACTTC. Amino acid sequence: CSVETGQGRDEQYF.